This TCR beta chain stems from a study of PD-L1 blockade in urothelial cancer. Study-level information: Blood analysis occurred 3 weeks (second dose) and 6 weeks after treatment start.

This clone was found a few times. The time point here: pretreatment peripheral blood. The cohort comprised individuals with locally advanced or metastatic urothelial carcinoma. This table comes from immunoSEQ multiplex PCR, and its TCRdb copy is limited to in-frame clones, with some not included. The sample lists around 63,000 clones, 80% to 90% occurring once. The specimen comprised PBMCs, sampled around atezolizumab (anti-PD-L1) treatment. This clonotype was obtained from a man in his 70s with urothelial cancer.

The CDR3 nucleotides read TGTGCCAGCAGTGAACAGGGGGTAGGTTACAATGAGCAGTTCTTC. Translated, it gives CASSEQGVGYNEQFF. The chain combines TRBV2 with TRBJ2-1; 7 bases agree with TRBD1. Germline CDR1 reads SNHLY; CDR2 reads FYNNEI. This CDR3 comprises 15 residues. With 2 bases clipped from V and 4 bases from J, the junction kept 5 bases outside the gene matches.